The 14 T cell receptor beta chains below all came from one sample that was sequenced in a study of radiation and T cells in renal cell carcinoma. As for time point: blood 2 weeks post-SBRT. Treatment: 15 Gy SBRT to primary tumor, nephrectomy 4 weeks later. This table comes from immunoSEQ multiplex PCR, and its TCRdb copy is limited to in-frame clones, with some not included. The table records some 72,000 clones, about 81% of them present only once. The sequences come from blood, collected from a patient whose treatment included radiotherapy and nephrectomy. The receptors originated from a man in his sixties with renal cell carcinoma.

This chain's CDR3 is CASSDGTGVTGANVLTF. For the CDR3, the DNA is TGTGCCAGCAGTGACGGGACAGGGGTGACTGGGGCCAACGTCCTGACTTTC. This chain joins TRBV25-1 and TRBJ2-6, with 10 bases that match TRBD1. Germline V gives CDR1 MGHDK, CDR2 SYGVNS. Unmatched junction bases numbered 4, after V lost 3 bases and J lost 2 bases. The CDR3 spans 17 residues.

CDR3 amino acids: CASLPAGGPSYNEQFF. CDR3 in DNA: TGTGCCAGCCTGCCAGCGGGAGGGCCCTCCTACAATGAGCAGTTCTTC. V and J are TRBV2 and TRBJ2-1, with TRBD2 identical over 10 bases. The CDR3 is 16 amino acids. Germline V gives CDR1 SNHLY, CDR2 FYNNEI. The V segment lost 8 bases and the J segment 0 bases; nucleotides outside the gene matches: 7.

In this sample, this clone turned up once. The V and J genes are TRBV28 and TRBJ2-7; D gene uncertain. The CDR3 is 12 residues long. Germline assignment: CDR1 MDHEN and CDR2 SYDVKM. Trimming shortened V by 5 bases and J by 3 bases, and 8 bases separated the two germline ends. This CDR3 reads CASSKYSYEQYF. Written as DNA, the CDR3 is TGTGCCAGCAGTAAGTATAGCTACGAGCAGTACTTC.

V is TRBV19 and J is TRBJ1-2; D is undetermined. V was cut by 5 bases and J by 8 bases, with 9 bases left in between. This CDR3 is built from 11 residues. Germline CDR1 and CDR2: LNHDA and SQIVND (reference sequence). The CDR3 DNA sequence: TGTGCCAGTAGTCCGGGGTACGGCTACACCTTC. Residues: CASSPGYGYTF.

The chain couples TRBV11-2 to TRBJ2-5; D possibly corresponds to TRBD1 (5 bases). This CDR3 contains 14 residues. The V and J ends lost 7 bases and 6 bases respectively, with 18 bases between them. Germline CDR1 reads SGHAT; CDR2 reads FQNNGV. The CDR3 here is CASTPDQGGQTQYF. CDR3 DNA: TGTGCCAGCACCCCGGACCAGGGTGGGCAGACCCAGTACTTC.

The gene calls are TRBV30 and TRBJ1-2; D not resolved. Germline V gene data show CDR1 as GTSNPN and CDR2 as SVGIG (reference sequence). CDR3 size: 15 residues. Trimming stripped 0 bases from V and 4 bases from J, with 15 bases between. CDR3 coding DNA: TGTGCCTGGAGTGTACAACTTTTAGGAGGCTATGGCTACACCTTC. It is translated as CAWSVQLLGGYGYTF.

This chain joins TRBV10-2 and TRBJ2-3; D remains unclear. The CDR3 spans 15 residues. Trimming stripped 6 bases from V and 2 bases from J, with 15 bases between. CDR1 and CDR2 from the germline V gene are WSHSY and SAAADI. The CDR3 protein is CASSGLRSFTDTQYF. DNA of the CDR3: TGCGCCAGCAGCGGATTGCGGTCCTTCACAGATACGCAGTATTTT.

The chain uses TRBV5-1 and TRBJ1-1; 8 bases fit TRBD1. Germline V gives CDR1 SGHRS, CDR2 YFSETQ. This CDR3 has 15 amino acids. J was trimmed by 3 bases and V by 1 base; bases with no gene match: 5. CDR3 protein: CASSLSGTGHTEAFF. The CDR3 DNA reads TGCGCCAGCAGCTTGAGCGGGACAGGCCACACTGAAGCTTTCTTT.

The chain combines TRBV7-2 with TRBJ1-2; no firm D call. Germline loops: CDR1 SGHTA, CDR2 FQGNSA. The CDR3 has 14 residues. V lost 2 bases and J 1 base, leaving 8 bases between the germline ends. In DNA form, the CDR3 reads TGTGCCAGCAGCTTATCGGGTTATAACTATGGCTACACCTTC. Encoded protein: CASSLSGYNYGYTF.

J is TRBJ2-7 and V is TRBV5-1; 7 nucleotides match TRBD1. Germline lookup yields CDR1 SGHRS and CDR2 YFSETQ. CDR3 length: 14 residues. J gave up 3 bases and V 3 bases, and 6 bases lay outside the gene matches. Written as DNA, the CDR3 is TGCGCCAGCAGCTCGACAGGGAGTAGCTACGAGCAGTACTTC. Encoded protein: CASSSTGSSYEQYF.

The chain has TRBV30 and TRBJ2-7; 7 nucleotides line up with TRBD2. Trimming took 3 bases from V and 7 from J; bases not matched to a gene: 9. The CDR3 is made up of 13 amino acids. Germline lookup yields CDR1 GTSNPN and CDR2 SVGIG (reference sequence). The CDR3 coding sequence is TGTGCCTGGAGCCAGCTCTGGGGGGGGGAGCAGTACTTC. This codes for CAWSQLWGGEQYF.

Remarks on this clone: An end of the junction differs from the germline gene, which may be a read error. The CDR3 coding sequence is TGTGCCAGCAGTCCGGGACAGGGACCGTACGAGCAGTACTTC. Protein: CASSPGQGPYEQYF. The gene calls are TRBV10-3 and TRBJ2-7; the match to TRBD1 covers 9 bases. The CDR3 length is 14 residues. The germline gives CDR1 ENHRY, CDR2 SYGVKD.

CDR3 in DNA: TGTGCCAGCAGCTTACAACTAGCGGGAGCAAACGAGCAGTACTTC. It is translated as CASSLQLAGANEQYF. This rearrangement joins TRBV5-4 to TRBJ2-5; 11 bases line up with TRBD2. The J call may be in error: the DNA end matches TRBJ2-7 better. Germline V CDR1 and CDR2: SGHNT, YYREEE (reference sequence). The CDR3 loop spans 15 amino acids.

The chain has TRBV10-2 and TRBJ2-1, with 10 bases that match TRBD2. The CDR3 has 14 residues. With 6 bases clipped from V and 7 bases from J, the junction kept 6 bases outside the gene matches. Germline CDR1 and CDR2: WSHSY and SAAADI. The CDR3 sequence is CASSPAGGSNEQFF. The DNA for the CDR3 is TGCGCCAGCAGCCCAGCGGGAGGGTCAAATGAGCAGTTCTTC.